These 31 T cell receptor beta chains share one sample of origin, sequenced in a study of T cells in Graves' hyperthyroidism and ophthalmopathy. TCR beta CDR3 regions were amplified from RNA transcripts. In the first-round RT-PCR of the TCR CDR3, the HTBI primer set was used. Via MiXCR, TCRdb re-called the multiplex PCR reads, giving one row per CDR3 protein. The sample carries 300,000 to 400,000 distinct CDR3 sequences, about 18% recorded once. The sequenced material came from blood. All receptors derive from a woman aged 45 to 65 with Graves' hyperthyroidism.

The CDR3 spells CASSSGLAGVHEQYF. CDR3 DNA: TGTGCCAGCAGCTCAGGACTAGCGGGAGTCCACGAGCAGTACTTC. This chain uses TRBV7-9 with TRBJ2-7, with 13 bases matching TRBD2. This CDR3 contains 15 residues. Germline-derived CDR1 and CDR2 are SEHNR and FQNEAQ (reference sequence). With 4 bases clipped from V and 5 bases from J, the junction kept 5 bases outside the gene matches.

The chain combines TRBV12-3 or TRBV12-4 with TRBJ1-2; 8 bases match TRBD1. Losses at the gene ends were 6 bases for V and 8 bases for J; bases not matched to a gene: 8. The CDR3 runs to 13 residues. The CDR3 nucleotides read TGTGCCAGCAGGCATCAGGGGGCGTACGGCTACACCTTC. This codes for CASRHQGAYGYTF.

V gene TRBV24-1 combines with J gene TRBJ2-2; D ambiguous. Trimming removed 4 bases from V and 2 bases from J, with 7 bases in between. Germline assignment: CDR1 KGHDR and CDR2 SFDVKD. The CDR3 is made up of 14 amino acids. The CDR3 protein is CATSDRINTGELFF. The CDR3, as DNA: TGTGCCACCAGTGACCGGATTAACACCGGGGAGCTGTTTTTT.

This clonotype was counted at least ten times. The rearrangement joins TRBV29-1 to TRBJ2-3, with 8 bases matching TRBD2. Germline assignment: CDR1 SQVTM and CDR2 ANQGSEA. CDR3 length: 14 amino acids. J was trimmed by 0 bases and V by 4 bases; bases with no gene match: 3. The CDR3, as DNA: TGCAGCGTTGGAGCGGGGGAAAGCACAGATACGCAGTATTTT. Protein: CSVGAGESTDTQYF.

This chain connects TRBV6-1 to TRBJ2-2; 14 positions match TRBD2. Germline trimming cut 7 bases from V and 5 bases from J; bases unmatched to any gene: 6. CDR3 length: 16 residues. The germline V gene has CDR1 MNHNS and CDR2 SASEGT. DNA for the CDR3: TGTGCCAGCACCGAGGGACTAGCGGGAGAAACCGGGGAGCTGTTTTTT. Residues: CASTEGLAGETGELFF.

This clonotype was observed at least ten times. The CDR3 protein is CASSLSPDTQYF. In nucleotides, the CDR3 is TGTGCCAGCAGTTTATCGCCAGATACGCAGTATTTT. The chain links TRBV27 to TRBJ2-3; D uncertain. V was cut by 0 bases and J by 4 bases, with 2 bases left in between. CDR1 is MNHEY and CDR2 is SMNVEV in the germline V gene (reference sequence). The CDR3 spans 12 residues.

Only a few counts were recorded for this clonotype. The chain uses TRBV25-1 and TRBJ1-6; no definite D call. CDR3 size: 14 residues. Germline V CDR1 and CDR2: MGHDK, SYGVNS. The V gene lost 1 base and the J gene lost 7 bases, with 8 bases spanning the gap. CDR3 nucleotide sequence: TGTGCCAGCAGTGAATTAAACGTGAATTCACCCCTCCACTTT. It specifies CASSELNVNSPLHF.

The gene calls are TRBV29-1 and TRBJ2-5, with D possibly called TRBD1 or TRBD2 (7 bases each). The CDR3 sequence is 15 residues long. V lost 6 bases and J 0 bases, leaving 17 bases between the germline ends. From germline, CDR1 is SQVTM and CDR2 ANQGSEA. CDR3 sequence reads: CSVAGGTVYQETQYF. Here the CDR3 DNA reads TGCAGCGTCGCCGGGGGGACAGTGTACCAAGAGACCCAGTACTTC.

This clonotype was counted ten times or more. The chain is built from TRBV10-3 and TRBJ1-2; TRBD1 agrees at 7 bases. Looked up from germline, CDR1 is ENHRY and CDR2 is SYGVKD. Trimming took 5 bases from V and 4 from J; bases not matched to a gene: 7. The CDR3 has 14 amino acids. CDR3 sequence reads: CAISKTGPIYGYTF. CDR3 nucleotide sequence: TGTGCCATCAGTAAGACAGGGCCTATCTATGGCTACACCTTC.

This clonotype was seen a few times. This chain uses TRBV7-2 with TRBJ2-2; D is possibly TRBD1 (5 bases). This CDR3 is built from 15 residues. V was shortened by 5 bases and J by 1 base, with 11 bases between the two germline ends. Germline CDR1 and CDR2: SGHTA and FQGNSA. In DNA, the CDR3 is TGTGCCAGCAGCCCCACCAGGGAGAACACCGGGGAGCTGTTTTTT. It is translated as CASSPTRENTGELFF.

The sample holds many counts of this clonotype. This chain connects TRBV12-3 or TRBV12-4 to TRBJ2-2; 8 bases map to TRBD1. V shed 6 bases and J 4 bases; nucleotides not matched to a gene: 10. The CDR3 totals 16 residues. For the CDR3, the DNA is TGTGCCAGCAGCGATTTCCGGGACAGGTTCACCGGGGAGCTGTTTTTT. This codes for CASSDFRDRFTGELFF.

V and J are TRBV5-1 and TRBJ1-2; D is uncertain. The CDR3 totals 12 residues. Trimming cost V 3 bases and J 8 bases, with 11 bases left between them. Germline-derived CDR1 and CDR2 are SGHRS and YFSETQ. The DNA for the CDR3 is TGCGCCAGCAGCTACGACGGAAAGGGCTACACCTTC. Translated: CASSYDGKGYTF.

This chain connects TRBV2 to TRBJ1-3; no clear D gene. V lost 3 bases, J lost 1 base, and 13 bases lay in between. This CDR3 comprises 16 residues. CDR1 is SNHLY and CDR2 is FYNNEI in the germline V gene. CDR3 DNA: TGTGCCAGCAGTGAGTCGAGGTCCATTTCTGGAAACACCATATATTTT. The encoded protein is CASSESRSISGNTIYF.

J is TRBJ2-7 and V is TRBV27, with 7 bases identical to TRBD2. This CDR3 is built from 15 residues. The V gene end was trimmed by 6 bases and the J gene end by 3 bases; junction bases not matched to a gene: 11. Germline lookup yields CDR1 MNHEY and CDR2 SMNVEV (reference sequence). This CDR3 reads CASSDLGGSRYEQYF. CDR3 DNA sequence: TGTGCCAGCAGCGATCTGGGCGGGAGTCGCTACGAGCAGTACTTC.

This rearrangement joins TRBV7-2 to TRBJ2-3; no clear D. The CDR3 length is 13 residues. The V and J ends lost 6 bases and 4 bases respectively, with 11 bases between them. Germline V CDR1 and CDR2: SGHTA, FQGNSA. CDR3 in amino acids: CASRKQVADTQYF. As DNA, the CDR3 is TGTGCCAGCAGGAAACAAGTCGCAGATACGCAGTATTTT.

CDR3 loop: CASLSPTGELFF. The CDR3 nucleotides are TGCGCCAGCCTGTCCCCCACCGGGGAGCTGTTTTTT. The J gene is TRBJ2-2, the V gene TRBV4-1; D is unclear. Germline CDR1 and CDR2: MGHRA and YSYEKL. The CDR3 sequence is 12 residues long. V lost 8 bases and J 4 bases, leaving 8 bases between the germline ends.

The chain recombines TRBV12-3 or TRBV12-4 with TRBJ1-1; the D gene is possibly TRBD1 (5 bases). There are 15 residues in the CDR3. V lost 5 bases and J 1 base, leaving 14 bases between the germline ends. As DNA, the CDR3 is TGTGCCAGCAGTCTTGAAGTGGGGGGGAACACTGAAGCTTTCTTT. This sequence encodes CASSLEVGGNTEAFF.

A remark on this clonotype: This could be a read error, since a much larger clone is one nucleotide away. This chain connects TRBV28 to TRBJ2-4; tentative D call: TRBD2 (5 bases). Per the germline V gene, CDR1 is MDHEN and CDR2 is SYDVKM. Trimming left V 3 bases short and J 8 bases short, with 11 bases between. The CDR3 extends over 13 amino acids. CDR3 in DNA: TGTGCCAGCAGTTTTTCCGGGAATTACATTCAGTACTTC. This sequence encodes CASSFSGNYIQYF.

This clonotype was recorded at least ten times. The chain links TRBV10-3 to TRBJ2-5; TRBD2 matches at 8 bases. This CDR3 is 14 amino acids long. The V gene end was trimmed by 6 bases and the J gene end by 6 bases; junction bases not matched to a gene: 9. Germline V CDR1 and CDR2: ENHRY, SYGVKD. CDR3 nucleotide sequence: TGTGCCATCAGAGGCGGGGGGCGTGAGAAGACCCAGTACTTC. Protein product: CAIRGGGREKTQYF.

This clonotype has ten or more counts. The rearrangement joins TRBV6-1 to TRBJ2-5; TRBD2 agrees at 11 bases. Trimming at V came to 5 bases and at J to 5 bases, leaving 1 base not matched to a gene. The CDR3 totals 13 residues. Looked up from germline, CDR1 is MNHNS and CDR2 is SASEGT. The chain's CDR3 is CASSRTSGETQYF. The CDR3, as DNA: TGTGCCAGCAGTCGGACTAGCGGGGAGACCCAGTACTTC.

As DNA, the CDR3 is TGTGCCAGTAATGAAGGTTTGGGGATGAACACTGAAGCTTTCTTT. Its translation: CASNEGLGMNTEAFF. This chain joins TRBV19 and TRBJ1-1; no clear D. The CDR3 is made up of 15 amino acids. The germline V gene has CDR1 LNHDA and CDR2 SQIVND (reference sequence). The V gene lost 7 bases and the J gene lost 0 bases, with 15 bases spanning the gap.

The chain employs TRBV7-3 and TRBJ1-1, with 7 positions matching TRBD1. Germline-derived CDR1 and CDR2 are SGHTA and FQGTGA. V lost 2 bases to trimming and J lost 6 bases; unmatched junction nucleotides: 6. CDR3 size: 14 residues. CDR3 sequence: CASSLGGTAPEAFF. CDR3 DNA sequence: TGTGCCAGCAGCTTAGGGGGGACAGCCCCTGAAGCTTTCTTT.

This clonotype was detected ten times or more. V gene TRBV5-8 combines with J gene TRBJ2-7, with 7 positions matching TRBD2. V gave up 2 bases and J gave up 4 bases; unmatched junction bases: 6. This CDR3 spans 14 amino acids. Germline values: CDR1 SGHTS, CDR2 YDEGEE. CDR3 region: CASSLAGSLYEQYV. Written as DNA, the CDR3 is TGTGCCAGCAGCTTAGCGGGGTCCCTTTACGAGCAGTACGTC.

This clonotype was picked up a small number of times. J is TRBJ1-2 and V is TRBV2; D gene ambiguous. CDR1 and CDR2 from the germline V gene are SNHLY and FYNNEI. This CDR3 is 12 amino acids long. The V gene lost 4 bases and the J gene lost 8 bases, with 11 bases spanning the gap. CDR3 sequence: CASSALADGYTF. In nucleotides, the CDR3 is TGTGCCAGCAGTGCATTGGCGGACGGCTACACCTTC.

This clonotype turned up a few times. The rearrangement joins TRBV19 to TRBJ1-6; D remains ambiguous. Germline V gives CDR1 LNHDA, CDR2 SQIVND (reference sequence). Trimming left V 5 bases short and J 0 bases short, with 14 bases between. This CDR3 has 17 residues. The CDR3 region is CASSRTTESSYNSPLHF. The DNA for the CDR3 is TGTGCCAGTAGTCGCACGACTGAGAGCTCCTATAATTCACCCCTCCACTTT. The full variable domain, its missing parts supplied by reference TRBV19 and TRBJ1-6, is DGGITQSPKYLFRKEGQNVTLSCEQNLNHDAMYWYRQDPGQGLRLIYYSQIVNDFQKGDIAEGYSVSREKKESFPLTVTSAQKNPTAFYLCASSRTTESSYNSPLHFGNGTRLTVT.

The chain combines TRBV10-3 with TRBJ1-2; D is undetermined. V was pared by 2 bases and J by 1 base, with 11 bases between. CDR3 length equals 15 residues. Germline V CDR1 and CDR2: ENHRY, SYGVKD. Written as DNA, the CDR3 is TGTGCCATCAGTGAGCTAGCAGGAAGTAACTATGGCTACACCTTC. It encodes CAISELAGSNYGYTF.

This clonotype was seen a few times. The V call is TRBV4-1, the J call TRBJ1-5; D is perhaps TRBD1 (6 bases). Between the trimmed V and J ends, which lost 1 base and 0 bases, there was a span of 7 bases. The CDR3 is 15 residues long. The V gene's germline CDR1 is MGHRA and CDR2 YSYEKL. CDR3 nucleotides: TGCGCCAGCAGCCAAGGGACAGTTAGCAATCAGCCCCAGCATTTT. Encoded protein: CASSQGTVSNQPQHF.

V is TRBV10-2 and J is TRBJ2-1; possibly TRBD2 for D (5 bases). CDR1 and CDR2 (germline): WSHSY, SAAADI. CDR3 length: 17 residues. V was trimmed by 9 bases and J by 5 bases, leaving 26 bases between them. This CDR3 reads CASAPVQGLTPDNEQFF. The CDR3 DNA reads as TGCGCCAGTGCCCCGGTGCAAGGACTGACCCCTGACAATGAGCAGTTCTTC.

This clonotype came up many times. The CDR3 protein is CASDLSGNQETQYF. DNA for the CDR3: TGTGCGAGCGATTTGAGCGGAAACCAAGAGACCCAGTACTTC. This sequence joins TRBV2 and TRBJ2-5, with D possibly being TRBD2 (5 bases). This CDR3 is 14 amino acids long. Germline CDR1 and CDR2: SNHLY and FYNNEI. Combining the CDR3 with reference TRBV2 and TRBJ2-5 gives the whole variable domain EPEVTQTPSHQVTQMGQEVILRCVPISNHLYFYWYRQILGQKVEFLVSFYNNEISEKSEIFDDQFSVERPDGSNFTLKIRSTKLEDSAMYFCASDLSGNQETQYFGPGTRLLVL.

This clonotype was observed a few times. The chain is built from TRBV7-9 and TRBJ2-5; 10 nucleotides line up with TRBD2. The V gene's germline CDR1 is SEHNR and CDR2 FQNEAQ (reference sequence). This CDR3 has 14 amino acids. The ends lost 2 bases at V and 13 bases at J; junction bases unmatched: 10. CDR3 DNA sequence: TGTGCCAGCAGCTTATTGGGGACTAGCGCCGCCACGTACTTC. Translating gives CASSLLGTSAATYF.

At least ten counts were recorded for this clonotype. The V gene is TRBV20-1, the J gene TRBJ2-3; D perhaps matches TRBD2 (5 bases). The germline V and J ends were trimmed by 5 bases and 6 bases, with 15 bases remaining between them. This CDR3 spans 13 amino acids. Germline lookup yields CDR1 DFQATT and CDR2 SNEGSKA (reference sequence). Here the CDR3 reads CSASGLTPDTQYF. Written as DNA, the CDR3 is TGCAGTGCTTCCGGACTCACGCCCGATACGCAGTATTTT.